Listed below are T cell receptor beta chains from one sample, sequenced in a study of blood T cell repertoires in COVID-19. Only in-frame clones appear in the TCRdb table, and some are missing; sequencing was by immunoSEQ multiplex PCR. The table includes around 300,000 clones, around 89% detected once. Sequencing input: PBMCs or T cells enriched from blood (not recorded which). The receptors shown here come from a woman in her sixties in a cohort exposed to, infected with or recovered from COVID-19 (not recorded which). CDR3s include the opening cysteine and the closing phenylalanine or tryptophan. The D gene is left open where the match is weak. Some rows mark clone size as missing; the rest say once, few, many or name a class of expanded clone.

d_gene,v_gene,j_gene,abundance,CDR3aa,CDR3nt
TRBD2,TRBV30,TRBJ2-3,NA,CAWSFGTSGVTDTQYF,TGTGCCTGGAGTTTCGGGACTAGCGGCGTCACAGATACGCAGTATTTT
TRBD1,TRBV18,TRBJ2-2,NA,CASSSRDRGRSGELFF,TGTGCCAGCTCTTCCCGGGACAGGGGGCGATCCGGGGAGCTGTTTTTT
TRBD2,TRBV24-1,TRBJ2-1,few,CATGRAWYNEQFF,TGTGCCACCGGGAGGGCCTGGTACAATGAGCAGTTCTTC
NA,TRBV6-2/TRBV6-3,TRBJ2-7,NA,CASSPRSYEQYF,TGTGCCAGCAGTCCGCGCTCCTACGAGCAGTACTTC
TRBD2,TRBV7-2,TRBJ2-1,NA,CASSISGSAYNEQFF,TGTGCCAGCAGCATTAGCGGGAGCGCCTACAATGAGCAGTTCTTC
TRBD1,TRBV7-9,TRBJ2-4,once,CASSLEGTGPHYF,TGTGCCAGCAGCTTAGAGGGGACAGGCCCACATTACTTC
NA,TRBV5-1,TRBJ1-1,NA,CASSLGMFRNTEAFF,TGCGCCAGCAGCTTGGGCATGTTCAGGAACACTGAAGCTTTCTTT
TRBD1,TRBV28,TRBJ1-2,NA,CASSWGQGAHNYGYTF,TGTGCCAGCAGTTGGGGACAGGGGGCGCATAACTATGGCTACACCTTC
NA,TRBV5-1,TRBJ1-2,NA,CASSSGGGGDYGYTF,TGCGCCAGCAGCTCCGGAGGGGGGGGCGATTATGGCTACACCTTC
TRBD1,TRBV6-5,TRBJ2-7,once,CASSYSWTGLYEQYF,TGTGCCAGCAGTTACTCGTGGACAGGGCTTTACGAGCAGTACTTC
NA,TRBV13,TRBJ2-5,NA,CASSPGLEETQYF,TGTGCCAGCAGCCCCGGACTGGAGGAGACCCAGTACTTC
TRBD1,TRBV6-6,TRBJ1-1,NA,CASSYFAGTENTEAFF,TGTGCCAGCAGTTACTTCGCCGGGACAGAGAACACTGAAGCTTTCTTT
NA,TRBV28,TRBJ2-7,NA,CASTPTRYEQYF,TGTGCCAGCACCCCCACCCGGTACGAGCAGTACTTC
TRBD1,TRBV6-5,TRBJ2-5,NA,CASSAIGQGATQYF,TGTGCCAGCAGCGCTATCGGACAGGGAGCGACCCAGTACTTC
TRBD1,TRBV12-5,TRBJ2-6,NA,CASGLDPTGAGANVLTF,TGTGCTAGTGGTTTGGACCCAACAGGGGCTGGGGCCAACGTCCTGACTTTC
NA,TRBV6-5,TRBJ2-5,once,CASSYGSGYQETQYF,TGTGCCAGCAGTTACGGGTCGGGGTACCAAGAGACCCAGTACTTC
TRBD2,TRBV5-1,TRBJ2-1,NA,CASSPETRTSGNYNEQFF,TGCGCCAGCAGCCCTGAGACTCGGACTAGCGGGAACTACAATGAGCAGTTCTTC
TRBD2,TRBV7-9,TRBJ2-1,NA,CARGTSKGNEQFF,TGTGCCAGAGGGACTAGCAAGGGGAATGAGCAGTTCTTC
TRBD1,TRBV30,TRBJ2-3,NA,CALDRGRQDTQYF,TGTGCCTTGGACAGGGGGCGTCAAGATACGCAGTATTTT
TRBD1,TRBV4-3,TRBJ2-3,once,CASSQDYRGTDTQYF,TGCGCCAGCAGCCAAGATTACAGGGGGACAGATACGCAGTATTTT
TRBD2,TRBV28,TRBJ2-1,NA,CASRLAGVGEQFF,TGTGCCAGTCGACTAGCGGGAGTGGGTGAGCAGTTCTTC
TRBD1,TRBV6-5,TRBJ2-1,NA,CASLLPGQGRNEQFF,TGTGCCAGCCTTTTACCGGGACAGGGGCGGAATGAGCAGTTCTTC
NA,TRBV29-1,TRBJ2-3,NA,CSVALDTQYF,TGCAGCGTCGCGCTCGATACGCAGTATTTT
NA,TRBV6-5,TRBJ2-1,NA,CATALGNEQFF,TGTGCCACAGCCCTAGGTAATGAGCAGTTCTTC
TRBD1,TRBV19,TRBJ1-2,once,CASSTRTGSVGYTF,TGTGCCAGTAGTACACGGACAGGGAGTGTTGGCTACACCTTC
NA,TRBV20-1,TRBJ2-7,few,CSARLPPQYF,TGCAGTGCCCGACTACCTCCGCAGTACTTC
TRBD1,TRBV5-4,TRBJ2-3,NA,CASSSRDRGTDTQYF,TGTGCCAGCAGCTCCCGGGACAGGGGAACAGATACGCAGTATTTT
NA,TRBV27,TRBJ2-1,NA,CASGYRGTYNEQFF,TGTGCTTCGGGATACAGAGGCACCTACAATGAGCAGTTCTTC
NA,TRBV4-1,TRBJ2-3,NA,CASSQAGNTQYF,TGCGCCAGCAGCCAAGCAGGCAATACGCAGTATTTT
TRBD1,TRBV13,TRBJ1-2,few,CASSHDRGRGYTF,TGTGCCAGCAGCCACGACAGGGGCCGAGGCTACACCTTC
TRBD1,TRBV27,TRBJ1-6,NA,CASREGAGHNSPLHF,TGTGCCAGCAGGGAGGGGGCAGGGCATAATTCACCCCTCCACTTT
TRBD2,TRBV11-3,TRBJ2-1,NA,CASSQTSGKANEQFF,TGTGCCAGCAGCCAGACTAGCGGCAAGGCGAATGAGCAGTTCTTC
TRBD1,TRBV2,TRBJ1-5,NA,CASSLRGFDQPQHF,TGTGCCAGCAGTCTCAGGGGGTTTGATCAGCCCCAGCATTTT
NA,TRBV21-1,TRBJ1-5,NA,CASSLRGDTDSNQPQHF,TGTGCCAGCAGCCTCAGGGGGGACACCGATAGCAATCAGCCCCAGCATTTT
TRBD1,TRBV6-2/TRBV6-3,TRBJ1-2,NA,CASSYSPGGTGYTF,TGTGCCAGCAGTTACTCCCCAGGGGGCACTGGCTACACCTTC
NA,TRBV4-3,TRBJ2-7,NA,CASSRTRDYEQYF,TGCGCCAGCAGCCGAACCCGGGACTACGAGCAGTACTTC
TRBD2,TRBV19,TRBJ2-3,NA,CASRPTSGASTDTQYF,TGTGCCAGTAGGCCGACTAGCGGGGCCAGCACAGATACGCAGTATTTT
NA,TRBV10-2,TRBJ2-1,NA,CASSPTGGSYNEQFF,TGCGCCAGCAGTCCCACAGGTGGTTCCTACAATGAGCAGTTCTTC
TRBD2,TRBV27,TRBJ2-3,once,CASSPGTIAHTDTQYF,TGTGCCAGCAGTCCTGGGACTATCGCTCACACAGATACGCAGTATTTT
TRBD2,TRBV4-1,TRBJ2-5,NA,CASSQGLAGGRETQYF,TGCGCCAGCAGCCAAGGGCTAGCGGGAGGTAGAGAGACCCAGTACTTC
NA,TRBV4-3,TRBJ2-6,once,CASSQGEALVSGANVLTF,TGCGCCAGCAGCCAAGGGGAGGCCCTAGTCTCTGGGGCCAACGTCCTGACTTTC
NA,TRBV24-1,TRBJ2-5,NA,CATSEDPARAETQYF,TGTGCCACCAGTGAGGACCCCGCGCGGGCAGAGACCCAGTACTTC
NA,TRBV15,TRBJ2-7,NA,CATSRGGGVSEQYF,TGTGCCACCAGCAGAGGCGGAGGGGTGAGCGAGCAGTACTTC
NA,TRBV6-5,TRBJ2-3,few,CASTLGGGSDTQYF,TGTGCCAGCACCTTGGGGGGAGGATCAGATACGCAGTATTTT
TRBD2,TRBV7-2,TRBJ2-1,NA,CASSLKPQREPYEQFF,TGTGCCAGCAGCTTAAAGCCCCAGCGGGAGCCCTATGAGCAGTTCTTC
TRBD2,TRBV6-1,TRBJ2-7,NA,CASSVLAGLTYEQYF,TGTGCCAGCAGTGTACTAGCGGGACTAACCTACGAGCAGTACTTC
TRBD2,TRBV5-1,TRBJ2-3,NA,CASSSTSGVYTQYF,TGCGCCAGCAGCTCCACTAGCGGGGTATATACGCAGTATTTT
NA,TRBV7-5,TRBJ1-2,NA,CARSAPDRAKLLKDGYTF,TGTGCCAGAAGCGCCCCCGACAGGGCCAAGCTTTTAAAGGATGGCTACACCTTC
NA,TRBV7-9,TRBJ1-1,NA,CASSLVGGTGGEAFF,TGTGCCAGCAGCTTAGTGGGGGGTACTGGTGGGGAAGCTTTCTTT
NA,TRBV5-5,TRBJ1-4,few,CASRISGTNEKLFF,TGTGCCAGCAGAATCAGCGGAACTAATGAAAAACTGTTTTTT